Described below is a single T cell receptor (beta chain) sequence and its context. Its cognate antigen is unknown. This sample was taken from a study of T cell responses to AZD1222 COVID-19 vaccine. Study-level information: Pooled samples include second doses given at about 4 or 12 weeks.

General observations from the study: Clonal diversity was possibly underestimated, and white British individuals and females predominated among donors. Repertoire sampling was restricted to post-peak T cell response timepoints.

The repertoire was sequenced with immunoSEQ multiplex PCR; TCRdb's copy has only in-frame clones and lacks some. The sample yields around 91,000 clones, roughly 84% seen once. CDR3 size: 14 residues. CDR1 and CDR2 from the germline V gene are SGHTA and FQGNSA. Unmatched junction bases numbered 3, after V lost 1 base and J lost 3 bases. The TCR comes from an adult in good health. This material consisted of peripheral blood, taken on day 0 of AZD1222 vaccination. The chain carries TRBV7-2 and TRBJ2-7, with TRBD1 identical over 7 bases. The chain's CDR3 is CASSLGQGNYEQYF. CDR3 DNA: TGTGCCAGCAGCTTAGGACAGGGCAACTACGAGCAGTACTTC.